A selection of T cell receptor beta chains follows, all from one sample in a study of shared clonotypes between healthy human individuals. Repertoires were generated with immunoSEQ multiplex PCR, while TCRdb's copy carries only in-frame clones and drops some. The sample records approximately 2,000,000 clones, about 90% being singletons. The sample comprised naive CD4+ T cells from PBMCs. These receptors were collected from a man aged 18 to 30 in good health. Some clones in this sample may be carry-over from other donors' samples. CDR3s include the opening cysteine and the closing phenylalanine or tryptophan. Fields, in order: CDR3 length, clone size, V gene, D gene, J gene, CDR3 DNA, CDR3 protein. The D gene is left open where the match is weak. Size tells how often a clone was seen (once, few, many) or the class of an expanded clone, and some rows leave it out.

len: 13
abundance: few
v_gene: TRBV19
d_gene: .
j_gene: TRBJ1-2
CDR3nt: TGTGCCAGTAGTACACGGGACGGCCATGGCTACACCTTC
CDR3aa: CASSTRDGHGYTF

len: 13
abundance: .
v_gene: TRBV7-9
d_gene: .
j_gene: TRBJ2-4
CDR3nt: TGTGCCAGCAGCTTAGCCCTCGTAAACATTCAGTACTTC
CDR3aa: CASSLALVNIQYF

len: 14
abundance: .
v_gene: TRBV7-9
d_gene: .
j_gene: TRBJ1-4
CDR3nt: TGTGCCAGCAGCTTAGGGGGATCTCGAGAAAAACTGTTTTTT
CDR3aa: CASSLGGSREKLFF

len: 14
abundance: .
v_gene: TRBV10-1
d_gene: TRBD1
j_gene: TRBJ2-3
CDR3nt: TGCGCCAGCAGTCCGGACAGGTTCGGGAATACGCAGTATTTT
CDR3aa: CASSPDRFGNTQYF

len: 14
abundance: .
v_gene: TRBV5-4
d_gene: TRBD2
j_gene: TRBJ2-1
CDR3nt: TGTGCCAGCAGCGGAGGACTAGCGGGAGGTGAGCAGTTCTTC
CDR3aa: CASSGGLAGGEQFF

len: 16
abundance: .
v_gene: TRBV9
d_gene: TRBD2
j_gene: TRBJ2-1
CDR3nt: TGTGCCAGCAGCGATAACCGACTAGCGGAGAGCAATGAGCAGTTCTTC
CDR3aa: CASSDNRLAESNEQFF

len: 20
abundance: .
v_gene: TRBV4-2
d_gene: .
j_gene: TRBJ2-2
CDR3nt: TGTGCCAGCAGCCAAGCGGGGTTCCCGAGGGTTCTGCCGGGGTCCGGGGAGCTGTTTTTT
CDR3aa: CASSQAGFPRVLPGSGELFF

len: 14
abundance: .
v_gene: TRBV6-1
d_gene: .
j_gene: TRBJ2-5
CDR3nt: TGTGCCAGCAGTCCACGAGGGGCAGAAGAGACCCAGTACTTC
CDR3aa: CASSPRGAEETQYF

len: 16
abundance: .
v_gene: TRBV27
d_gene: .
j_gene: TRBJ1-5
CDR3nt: TGTGCCAGCAGCTCGGGAACCTTGAGGGCTCTTAGGCCCCAGCATTTT
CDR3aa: CASSSGTLRALRPQHF

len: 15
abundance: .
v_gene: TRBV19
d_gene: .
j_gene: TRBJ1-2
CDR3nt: TGTGCCAGTAGTATAGTCGGCGGCAGAGCCTATGGCTACACCTTC
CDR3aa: CASSIVGGRAYGYTF

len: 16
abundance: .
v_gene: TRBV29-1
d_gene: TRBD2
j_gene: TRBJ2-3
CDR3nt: TGCAGCGTTTCCTCCCTGGGCGGGAGGACCACAGATACGCAGTATTTT
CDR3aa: CSVSSLGGRTTDTQYF

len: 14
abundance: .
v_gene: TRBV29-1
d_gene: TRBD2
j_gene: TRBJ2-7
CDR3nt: TGCAGCGTTCTCGGACTAGCGGGAGTTAACGAGCAGTACTTC
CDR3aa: CSVLGLAGVNEQYF

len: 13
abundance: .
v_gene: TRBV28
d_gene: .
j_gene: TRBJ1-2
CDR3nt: TGTGCCAGCAGGGGCAGGGCATCTGAAGGCTACACCTTC
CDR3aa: CASRGRASEGYTF

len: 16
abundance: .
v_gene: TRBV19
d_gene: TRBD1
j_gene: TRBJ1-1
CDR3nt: TGTGCCAGTAGTATGGTCGCCGGGACAGGGGGCACTGAAGCTTTCTTT
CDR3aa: CASSMVAGTGGTEAFF

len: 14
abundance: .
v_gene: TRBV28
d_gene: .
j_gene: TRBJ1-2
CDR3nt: TGTGCCAGCAGTTTGGGGACACATAACTATGGCTACACCTTC
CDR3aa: CASSLGTHNYGYTF

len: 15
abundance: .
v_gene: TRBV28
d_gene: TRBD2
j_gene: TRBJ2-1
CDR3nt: TGTGCCATCCTAAAAAGCGGGAGGGCCGGAAATGAGCAGTTCTTC
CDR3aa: CAILKSGRAGNEQFF

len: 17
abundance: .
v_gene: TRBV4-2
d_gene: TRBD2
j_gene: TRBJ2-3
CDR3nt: TGTGCCAGCAGCCGATCAGGCGGGACTAGCGGAAGAGATACGCAGTATTTT
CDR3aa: CASSRSGGTSGRDTQYF

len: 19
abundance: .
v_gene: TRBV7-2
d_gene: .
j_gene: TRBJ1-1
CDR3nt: TGTGCCAGCAGCTTAGCGCTTGCTACCGTACCCCTCTTAGGCACTGAAGCTTTCTTT
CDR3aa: CASSLALATVPLLGTEAFF

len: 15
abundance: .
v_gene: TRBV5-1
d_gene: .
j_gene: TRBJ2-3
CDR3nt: TGCGCCAGCAGCTTGGCCATGGCTAGCACAGATACGCAGTATTTT
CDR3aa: CASSLAMASTDTQYF

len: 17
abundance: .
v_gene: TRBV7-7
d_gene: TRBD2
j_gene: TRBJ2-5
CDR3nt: TGTGCCAGCAGCCCGCGGGCCCGGGCGGGAGGGTCTGAGACCCAGTACTTC
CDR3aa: CASSPRARAGGSETQYF

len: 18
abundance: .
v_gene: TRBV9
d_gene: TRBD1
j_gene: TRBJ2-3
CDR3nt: TGTGCCAGCAGCGTAGCTCTTTCCAGGACAGGGTCCACAGATACGCAGTATTTT
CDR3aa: CASSVALSRTGSTDTQYF

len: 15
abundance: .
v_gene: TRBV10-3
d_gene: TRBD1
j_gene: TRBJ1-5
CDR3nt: TGTGCCATCACACAGGGGGCGCCTAGCAATCAGCCCCAGCATTTT
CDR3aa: CAITQGAPSNQPQHF

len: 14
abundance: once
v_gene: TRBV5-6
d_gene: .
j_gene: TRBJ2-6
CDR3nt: TGTGCCAGCAGCTTGAGAGGTGGGGCCAACGTCCTGACTTTC
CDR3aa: CASSLRGGANVLTF

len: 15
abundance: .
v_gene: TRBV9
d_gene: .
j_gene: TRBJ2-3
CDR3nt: TGTGCCAGCAGCGTATTATCGGCAGGGGCAGATACGCAGTATTTT
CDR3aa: CASSVLSAGADTQYF

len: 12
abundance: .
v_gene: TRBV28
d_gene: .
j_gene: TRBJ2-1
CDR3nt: TGTGCCAGCAGCCCGCAGAGGAATGAGCAGTTCTTC
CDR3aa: CASSPQRNEQFF

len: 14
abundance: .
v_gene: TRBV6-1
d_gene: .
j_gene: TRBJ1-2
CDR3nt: TGTGCCAGCTCCGAAGGTATCTCCTCATATGGCTACACCTTC
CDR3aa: CASSEGISSYGYTF

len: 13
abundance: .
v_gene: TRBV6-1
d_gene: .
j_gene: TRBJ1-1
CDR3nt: TGTGCCAGCAGTCTGGAGTCGAACACTGAAGCTTTCTTT
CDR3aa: CASSLESNTEAFF

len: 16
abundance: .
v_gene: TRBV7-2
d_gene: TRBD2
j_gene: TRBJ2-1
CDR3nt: TGTGCCAGCAGCCGGTTGCGCGGGAGGTCATACAATGAGCAGTTCTTC
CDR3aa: CASSRLRGRSYNEQFF

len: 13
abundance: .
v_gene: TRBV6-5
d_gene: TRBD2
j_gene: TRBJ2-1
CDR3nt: TGTGCCAGCAGCCATACCACCGGGACTACGTGGTTCTTC
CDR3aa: CASSHTTGTTWFF

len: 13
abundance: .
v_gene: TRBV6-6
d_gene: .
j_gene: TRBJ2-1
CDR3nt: TGTGCCAGCACCTCGGACTTCTACAATGAGCAGTTCTTC
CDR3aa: CASTSDFYNEQFF

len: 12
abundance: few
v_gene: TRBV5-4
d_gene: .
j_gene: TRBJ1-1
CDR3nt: TGTGCCAGCAGCTTGGAGCTCACTGAAGCTTTCTTT
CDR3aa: CASSLELTEAFF

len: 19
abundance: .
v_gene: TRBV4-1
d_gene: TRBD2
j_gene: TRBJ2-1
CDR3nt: TGCGCCAGCAGCCAAGATACTTTATTACTAGCGGGAGTCGGCAATGAGCAGTTCTTC
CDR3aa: CASSQDTLLLAGVGNEQFF

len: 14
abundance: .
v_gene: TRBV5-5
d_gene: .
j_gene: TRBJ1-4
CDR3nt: TGTGCCAGCAGCTGGACAGCTGATGTTGAAAAACTGTTTTTT
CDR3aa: CASSWTADVEKLFF

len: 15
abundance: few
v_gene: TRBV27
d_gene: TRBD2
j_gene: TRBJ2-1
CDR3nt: TGTGCCAGTCGCTTCCTAGCGGGAGGGCGGGATGAGCAGTTCTTC
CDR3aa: CASRFLAGGRDEQFF

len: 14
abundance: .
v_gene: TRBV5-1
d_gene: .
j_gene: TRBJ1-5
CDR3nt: TGCGCCAGCAGCTCCGGACAGAGCAATCAGCCCCAGCATTTT
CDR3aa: CASSSGQSNQPQHF

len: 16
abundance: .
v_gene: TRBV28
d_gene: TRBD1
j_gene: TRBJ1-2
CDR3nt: TGTGCCAGCAGTTTTGCGGCAGGGGGTTTCAACTATGGCTACACCTTC
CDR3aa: CASSFAAGGFNYGYTF

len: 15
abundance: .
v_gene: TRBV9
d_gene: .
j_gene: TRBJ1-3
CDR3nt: TGTGCCAGCAGCGTCCGGGAATTCTCTGGAAACACCATATATTTT
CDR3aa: CASSVREFSGNTIYF